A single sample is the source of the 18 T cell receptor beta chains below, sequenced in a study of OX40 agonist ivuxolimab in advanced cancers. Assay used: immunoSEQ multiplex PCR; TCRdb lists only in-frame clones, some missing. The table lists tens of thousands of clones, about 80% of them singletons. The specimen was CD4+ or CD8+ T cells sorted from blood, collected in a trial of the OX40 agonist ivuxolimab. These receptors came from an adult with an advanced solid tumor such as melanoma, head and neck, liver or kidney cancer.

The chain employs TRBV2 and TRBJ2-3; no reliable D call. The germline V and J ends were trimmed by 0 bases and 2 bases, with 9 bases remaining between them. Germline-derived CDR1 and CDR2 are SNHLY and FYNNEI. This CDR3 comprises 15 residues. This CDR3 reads CASSEARSSTDTQYF. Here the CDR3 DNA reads TGTGCCAGCAGTGAAGCGCGCAGCTCCACAGATACGCAGTATTTT.

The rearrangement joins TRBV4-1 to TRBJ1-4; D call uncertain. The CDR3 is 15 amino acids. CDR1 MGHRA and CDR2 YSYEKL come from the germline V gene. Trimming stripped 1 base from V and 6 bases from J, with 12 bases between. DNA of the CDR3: TGCGCCAGCAGCCAAGGTTGGGGAGACGATGAAAAACTGTTTTTT. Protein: CASSQGWGDDEKLFF.

CDR3 sequence (DNA): TGTGCCAGCAGTTTATTAGGTCTGGGGGGAAATGAAAAACTGTTTTTT. Translated: CASSLLGLGGNEKLFF. The chain is built from TRBV28 and TRBJ1-4; D is possibly TRBD1 (5 bases). This CDR3 contains 16 residues. Germline values: CDR1 MDHEN, CDR2 SYDVKM. V lost 1 base and J lost 5, with 14 bases in between. Supplemented by reference TRBV28 and TRBJ1-4, the full variable domain reads DVKVTQSSRYLVKRTGEKVFLECVQDMDHENMFWYRQDPGLGLRLIYFSYDVKMKEKGDIPEGYSVSREKKERFSLILESASTNQTSMYLCASSLLGLGGNEKLFFGSGTQLSVL.

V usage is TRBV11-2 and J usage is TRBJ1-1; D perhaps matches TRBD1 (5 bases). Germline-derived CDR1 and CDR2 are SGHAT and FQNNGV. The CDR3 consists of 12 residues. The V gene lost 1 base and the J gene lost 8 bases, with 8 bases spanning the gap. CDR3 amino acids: CASSLVAGEAFF. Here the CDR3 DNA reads TGTGCCAGCAGCTTAGTGGCAGGGGAAGCTTTCTTT.

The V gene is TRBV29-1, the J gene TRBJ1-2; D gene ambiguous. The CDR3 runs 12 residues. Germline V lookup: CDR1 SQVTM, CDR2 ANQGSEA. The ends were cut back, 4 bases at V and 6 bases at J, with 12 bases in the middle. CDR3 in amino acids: CSVAGLQDGYTF. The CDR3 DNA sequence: TGCAGCGTTGCGGGGTTGCAGGATGGCTACACCTTC.

The CDR3 sequence is CASSQELSGAGGGYTF. The CDR3 nucleotides read TGTGCCAGCAGCCAAGAGTTATCTGGGGCCGGGGGAGGCTACACCTTC. The V call is TRBV14, the J call TRBJ1-2; D may be TRBD1 (5 bases). The CDR3 length is 16 residues. V was clipped by 0 bases and J by 8 bases, with 19 bases between them. Germline V gene lookup returns CDR1 SGHDN and CDR2 FVKESK.

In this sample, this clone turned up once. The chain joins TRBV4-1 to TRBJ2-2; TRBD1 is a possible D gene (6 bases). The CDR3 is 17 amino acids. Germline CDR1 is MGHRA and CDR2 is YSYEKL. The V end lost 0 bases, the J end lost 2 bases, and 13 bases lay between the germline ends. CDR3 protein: CASSQDPQGSNTGELFF. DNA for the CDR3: TGCGCCAGCAGCCAAGATCCCCAGGGGTCCAACACCGGGGAGCTGTTTTTT.

CDR3 region: CSVGEGLAFF. In nucleotides, the CDR3 is TGCAGCGTTGGGGAGGGTCTAGCTTTCTTT. The rearrangement links TRBV29-1 to TRBJ1-1; D is unresolved. The CDR3 totals 10 residues. CDR1 SQVTM and CDR2 ANQGSEA come from the germline V gene. V was clipped by 4 bases and J by 10 bases, with 10 bases between them.

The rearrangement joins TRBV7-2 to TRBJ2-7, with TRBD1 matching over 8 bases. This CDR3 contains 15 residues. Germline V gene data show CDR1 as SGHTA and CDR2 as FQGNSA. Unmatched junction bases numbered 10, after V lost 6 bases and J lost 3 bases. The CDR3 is CASSTKGQGIYEQYF. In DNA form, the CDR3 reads TGTGCCAGCAGTACAAAAGGACAGGGAATCTACGAGCAGTACTTC.

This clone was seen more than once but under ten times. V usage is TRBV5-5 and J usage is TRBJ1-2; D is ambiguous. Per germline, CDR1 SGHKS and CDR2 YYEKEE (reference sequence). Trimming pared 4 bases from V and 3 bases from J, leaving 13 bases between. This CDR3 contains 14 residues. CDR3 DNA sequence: TGTGCCAGCAGCCCGGAGGACTGGGACTATGGCTACACCTTC. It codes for CASSPEDWDYGYTF. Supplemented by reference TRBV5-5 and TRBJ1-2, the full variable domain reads DAGVTQSPTHLIKTRGQQVTLRCSPISGHKSVSWYQQVLGQGPQFIFQYYEKEERGRGNFPDRFSARQFPNYSSELNVNALLLGDSALYLCASSPEDWDYGYTFGSGTRLTVV.

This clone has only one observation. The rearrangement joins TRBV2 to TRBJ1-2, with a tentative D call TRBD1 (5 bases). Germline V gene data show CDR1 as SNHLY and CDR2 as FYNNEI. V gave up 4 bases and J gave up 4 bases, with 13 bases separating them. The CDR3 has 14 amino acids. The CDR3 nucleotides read TGTGCCAGCAGTGGGCGACAGCTTCTCTATGGCTACACCTTC. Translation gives CASSGRQLLYGYTF.

The DNA for the CDR3 is TGCGCCAGCCGAGGGGTAGAGAACACCATATATTTT. Translated: CASRGVENTIYF. The chain uses TRBV5-1 and TRBJ1-3; tentatively, D is TRBD1 (5 bases). This CDR3 spans 12 amino acids. Trimming left V 7 bases short and J 7 bases short, with 12 bases between. CDR1 and CDR2 from the germline V gene are SGHRS and YFSETQ. The full variable domain, in which reference TRBV5-1 and TRBJ1-3 provide the parts outside the CDR3, is KAGVTQTPRYLIKTRGQQVTLSCSPISGHRSVSWYQQTPGQGLQFLFEYFSETQRNKGNFPGRFSGRQFSNSRSEMNVSTLELGDSALYLCASRGVENTIYFGEGSWLTVV.

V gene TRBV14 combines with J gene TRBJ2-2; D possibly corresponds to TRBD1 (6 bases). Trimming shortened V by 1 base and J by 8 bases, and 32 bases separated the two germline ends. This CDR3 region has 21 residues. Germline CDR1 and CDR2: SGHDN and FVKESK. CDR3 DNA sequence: TGTGCCAGCAGCCAAGTATCGTCGCCCTTGGGGCTAGGACAGCTACGAGGGGAGCTGTTTTTT. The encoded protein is CASSQVSSPLGLGQLRGELFF.

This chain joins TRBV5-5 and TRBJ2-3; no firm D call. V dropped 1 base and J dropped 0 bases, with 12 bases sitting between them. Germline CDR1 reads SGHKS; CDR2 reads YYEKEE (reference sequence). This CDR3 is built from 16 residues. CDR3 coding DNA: TGTGCCAGCAGCTTGCCTCGGTCTTCTAGCACAGATACGCAGTATTTT. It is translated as CASSLPRSSSTDTQYF.

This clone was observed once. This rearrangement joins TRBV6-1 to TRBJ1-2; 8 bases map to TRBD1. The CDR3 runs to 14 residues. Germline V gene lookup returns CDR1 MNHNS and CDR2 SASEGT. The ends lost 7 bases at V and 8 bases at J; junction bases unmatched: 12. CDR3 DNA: TGTGCCAGCAAACACTCCGACAGGGGCGAGGGCTACACCTTC. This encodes CASKHSDRGEGYTF.

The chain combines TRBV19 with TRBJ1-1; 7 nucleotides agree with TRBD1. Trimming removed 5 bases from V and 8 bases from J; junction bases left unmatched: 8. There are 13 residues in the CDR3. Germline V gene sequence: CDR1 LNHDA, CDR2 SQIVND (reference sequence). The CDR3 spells CASSYPGQREAFF. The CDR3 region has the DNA TGTGCCAGTAGTTACCCGGGACAGCGCGAAGCTTTCTTT.

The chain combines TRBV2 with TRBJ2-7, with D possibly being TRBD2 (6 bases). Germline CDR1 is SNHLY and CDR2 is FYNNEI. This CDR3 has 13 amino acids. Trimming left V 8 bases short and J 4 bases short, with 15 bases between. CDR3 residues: CASSRDGIYEQYF. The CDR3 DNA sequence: TGTGCCAGCTCGCGGGACGGGATTTACGAGCAGTACTTC. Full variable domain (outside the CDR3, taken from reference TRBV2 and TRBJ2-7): EPEVTQTPSHQVTQMGQEVILRCVPISNHLYFYWYRQILGQKVEFLVSFYNNEISEKSEIFDDQFSVERPDGSNFTLKIRSTKLEDSAMYFCASSRDGIYEQYFGPGTRLTVT.

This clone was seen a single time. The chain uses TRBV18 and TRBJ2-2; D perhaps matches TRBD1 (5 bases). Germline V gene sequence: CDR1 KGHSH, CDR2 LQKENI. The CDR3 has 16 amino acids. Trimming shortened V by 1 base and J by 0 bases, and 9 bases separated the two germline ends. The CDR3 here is CASSPLRQTNTGELFF. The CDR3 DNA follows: TGTGCCAGCTCACCACTGCGACAGACGAACACCGGGGAGCTGTTTTTT.